This T cell receptor (beta chain) was obtained from a study of T cell changes during pregnancy in multiple sclerosis. Sequenced by immunoSEQ multiplex PCR; TCRdb stores in-frame clones only, minus some. The profile covers around 65,000 clones, with over 80% appearing a single time and roughly 3% taken by the ten largest. CDR3 length: 17 residues. V was trimmed by 0 bases and J by 2 bases, leaving 15 bases between them. From germline, CDR1 is SGHRS and CDR2 YFSETQ. The TCR was taken from a female donor in good health, enrolled as a control in a pregnancy study. This specimen was peripheral blood, taken in the second trimester of pregnancy. V is TRBV5-1 and J is TRBJ2-1; D is ambiguous. This CDR3 is CASSLGGRTETYNEQFF. The CDR3 DNA follows: TGCGCCAGCAGCTTGGGTGGTCGTACAGAGACCTACAATGAGCAGTTCTTC.